The T cell receptor beta chain described here comes from a study of blood T cell repertoires in COVID-19. Across the whole study: Collection of acute and convalescent COVID-19 samples took place in the United States, Italy and Spain.

The germline gives CDR1 SGHTA, CDR2 FQGTGA. The CDR3 consists of 14 residues. V shed 4 bases and J 5 bases; nucleotides not matched to a gene: 8. Individuals aged about 18 to 90 years were recruited from 24 US areas. Authors' methods: Amplifying reference gene primers gave estimates of nucleated cell counts. Using immunoSEQ multiplex PCR, the repertoire was profiled, and TCRdb retains in-frame clones only, with some absent. V and J calls and clone size are copied from that table; D and trimming were computed from the DNA. The sample shows about 270,000 clones, 75% to 90% of them seen only once. The chain carries TRBV7-3 and TRBJ2-7; 7 bases map to TRBD2. Material: PBMCs or T cells enriched from blood (not recorded which). This clonotype originated in a woman aged 25 to 45 with acute COVID-19. In DNA, the CDR3 is TGTGCCAGCAGCTCTACCGGGACTACTAACGAGCAGTACTTC. It specifies CASSSTGTTNEQYF. The complete variable domain, with remaining parts taken from reference TRBV7-3 and TRBJ2-7, reads GAGVSQTPSNKVTEKGKYVELRCDPISGHTALYWYRQSLGQGPEFLIYFQGTGAADDSGLPNDRFFAVRPEGSVSTLKIQRTERGDSAVYLCASSSTGTTNEQYFGPGTRLTVT.